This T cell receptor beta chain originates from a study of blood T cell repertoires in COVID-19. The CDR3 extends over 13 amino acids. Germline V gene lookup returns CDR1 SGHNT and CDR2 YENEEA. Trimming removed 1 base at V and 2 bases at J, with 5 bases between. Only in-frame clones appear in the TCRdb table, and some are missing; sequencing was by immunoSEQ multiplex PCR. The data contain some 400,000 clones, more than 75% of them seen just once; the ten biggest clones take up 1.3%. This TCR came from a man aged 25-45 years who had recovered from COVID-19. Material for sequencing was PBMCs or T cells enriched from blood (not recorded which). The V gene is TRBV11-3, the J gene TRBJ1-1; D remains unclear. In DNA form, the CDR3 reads TGTGCCAGCAGCTTAGTAAGCAACACTGAAGCTTTCTTT. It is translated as CASSLVSNTEAFF. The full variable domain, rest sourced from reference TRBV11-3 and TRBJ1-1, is EAGVVQSPRYKIIEKKQPVAFWCNPISGHNTLYWYLQNLGQGPELLIRYENEEAVDDSQLPKDRFSAERLKGVDSTLKIQPAELGDSAVYLCASSLVSNTEAFFGQGTRLTVV.